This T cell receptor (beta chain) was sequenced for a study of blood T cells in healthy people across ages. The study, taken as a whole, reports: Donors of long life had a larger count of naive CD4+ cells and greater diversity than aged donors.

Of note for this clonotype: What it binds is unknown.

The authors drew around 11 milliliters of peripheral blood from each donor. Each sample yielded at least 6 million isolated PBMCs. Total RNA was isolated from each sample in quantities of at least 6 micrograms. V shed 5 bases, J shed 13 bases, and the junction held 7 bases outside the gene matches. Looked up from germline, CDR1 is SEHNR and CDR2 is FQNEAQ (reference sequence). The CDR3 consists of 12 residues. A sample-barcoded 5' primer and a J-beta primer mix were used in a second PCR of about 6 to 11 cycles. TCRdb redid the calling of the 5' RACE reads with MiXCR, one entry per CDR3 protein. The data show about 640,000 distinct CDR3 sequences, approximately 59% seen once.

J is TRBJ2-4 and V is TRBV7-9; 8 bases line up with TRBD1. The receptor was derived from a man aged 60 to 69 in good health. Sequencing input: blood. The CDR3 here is CASSRQGTSQYF. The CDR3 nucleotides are TGTGCCAGCAGCCGACAGGGGACCTCGCAGTACTTC.